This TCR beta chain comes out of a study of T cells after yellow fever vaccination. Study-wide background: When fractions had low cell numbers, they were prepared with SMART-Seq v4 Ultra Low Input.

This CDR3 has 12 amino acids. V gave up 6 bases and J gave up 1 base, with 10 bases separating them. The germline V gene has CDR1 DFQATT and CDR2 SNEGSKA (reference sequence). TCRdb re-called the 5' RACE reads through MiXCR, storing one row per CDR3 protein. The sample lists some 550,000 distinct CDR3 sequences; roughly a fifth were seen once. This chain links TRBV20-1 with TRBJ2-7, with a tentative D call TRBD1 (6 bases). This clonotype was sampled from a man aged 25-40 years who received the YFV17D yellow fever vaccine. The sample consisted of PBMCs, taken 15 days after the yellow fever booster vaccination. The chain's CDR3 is CSAPGQSYEQYF. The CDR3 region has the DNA TGCAGTGCCCCTGGACAGTCCTACGAGCAGTACTTC.